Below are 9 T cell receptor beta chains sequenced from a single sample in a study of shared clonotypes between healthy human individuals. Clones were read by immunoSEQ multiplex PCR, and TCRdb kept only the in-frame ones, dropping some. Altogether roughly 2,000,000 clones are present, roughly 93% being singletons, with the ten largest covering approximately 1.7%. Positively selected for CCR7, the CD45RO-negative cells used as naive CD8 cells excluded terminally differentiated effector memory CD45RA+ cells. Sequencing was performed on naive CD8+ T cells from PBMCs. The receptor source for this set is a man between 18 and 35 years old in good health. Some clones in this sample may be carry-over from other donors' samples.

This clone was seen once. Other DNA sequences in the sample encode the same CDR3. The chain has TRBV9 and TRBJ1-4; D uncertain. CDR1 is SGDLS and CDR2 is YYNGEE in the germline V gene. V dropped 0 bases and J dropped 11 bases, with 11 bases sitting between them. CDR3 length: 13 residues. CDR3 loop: CASSVGTGGKLFF. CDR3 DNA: TGTGCCAGCAGCGTAGGTACCGGAGGGAAACTGTTTTTT. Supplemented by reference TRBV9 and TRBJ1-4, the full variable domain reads DSGVTQTPKHLITATGQRVTLRCSPRSGDLSVYWYQQSLDQGLQFLIQYYNGEERAKGNILERFSAQQFPDLHSELNLSSLELGDSALYFCASSVGTGGKLFFGSGTQLSVL.

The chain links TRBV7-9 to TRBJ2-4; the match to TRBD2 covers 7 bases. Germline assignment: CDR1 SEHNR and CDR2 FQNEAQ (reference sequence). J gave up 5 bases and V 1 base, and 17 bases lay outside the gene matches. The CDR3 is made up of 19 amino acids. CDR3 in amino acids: CASSLVGLAEAPGENIQYF. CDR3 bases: TGTGCCAGCAGCTTAGTCGGGCTAGCGGAGGCTCCGGGAGAAAACATTCAGTACTTC.

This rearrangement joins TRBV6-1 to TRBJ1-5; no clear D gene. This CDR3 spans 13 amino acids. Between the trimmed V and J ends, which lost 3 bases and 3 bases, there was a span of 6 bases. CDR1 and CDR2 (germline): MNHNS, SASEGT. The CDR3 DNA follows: TGTGCCAGCAGTGACTGGCTCAATCAGCCCCAGCATTTT. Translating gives CASSDWLNQPQHF.

The CDR3 DNA follows: TGTGCCAGTAGCCTGTGGGCAGGGGAGACCCAGTACTTC. This sequence encodes CASSLWAGETQYF. The chain has TRBV19 and TRBJ2-5, with D perhaps TRBD1 (5 bases). Germline loops: CDR1 LNHDA, CDR2 SQIVND (reference sequence). This CDR3 has 13 residues. Trimming removed 6 bases from V and 5 bases from J, with 13 bases in between.

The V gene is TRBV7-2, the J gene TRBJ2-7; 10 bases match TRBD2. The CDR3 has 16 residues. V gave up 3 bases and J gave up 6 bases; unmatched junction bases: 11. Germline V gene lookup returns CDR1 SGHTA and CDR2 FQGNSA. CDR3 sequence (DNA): TGTGCCAGCAGCTTGGGGCAGCGGCTAGCGGGAGTCGAGCAGTACTTC. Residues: CASSLGQRLAGVEQYF. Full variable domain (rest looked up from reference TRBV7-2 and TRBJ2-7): GAGVSQSPSNKVTEKGKDVELRCDPISGHTALYWYRQSLGQGLEFLIYFQGNSAPDKSGLPSDRFSAERTGGSVSTLTIQRTQQEDSAVYLCASSLGQRLAGVEQYFGPGTRLTVT.

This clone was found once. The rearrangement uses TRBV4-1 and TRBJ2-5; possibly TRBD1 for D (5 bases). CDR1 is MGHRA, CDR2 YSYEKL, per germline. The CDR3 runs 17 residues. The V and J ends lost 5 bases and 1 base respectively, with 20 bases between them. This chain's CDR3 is CASSKQTGRVIQETQYF. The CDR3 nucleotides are TGCGCCAGCAGCAAACAAACCGGCAGGGTAATCCAAGAGACCCAGTACTTC.

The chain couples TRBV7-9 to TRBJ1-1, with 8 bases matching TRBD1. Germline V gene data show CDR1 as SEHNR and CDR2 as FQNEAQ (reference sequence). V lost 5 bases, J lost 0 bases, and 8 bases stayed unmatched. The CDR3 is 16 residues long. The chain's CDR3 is CASSHFGTGVNTEAFF. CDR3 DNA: TGTGCCAGCAGCCACTTCGGGACAGGAGTGAACACTGAAGCTTTCTTT.

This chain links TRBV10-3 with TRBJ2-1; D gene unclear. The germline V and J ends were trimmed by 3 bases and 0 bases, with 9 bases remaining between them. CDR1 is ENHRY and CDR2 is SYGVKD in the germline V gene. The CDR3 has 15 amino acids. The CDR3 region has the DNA TGTGCCATCAGTGAAACGAGATTCTCCTACAATGAGCAGTTCTTC. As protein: CAISETRFSYNEQFF.

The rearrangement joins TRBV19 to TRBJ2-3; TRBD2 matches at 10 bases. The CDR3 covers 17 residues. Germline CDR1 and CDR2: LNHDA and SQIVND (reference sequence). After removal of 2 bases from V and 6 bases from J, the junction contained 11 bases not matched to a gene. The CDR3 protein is CASSITGSGRAVDTQYF. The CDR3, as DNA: TGTGCCAGTAGTATAACGGGAAGCGGGAGGGCCGTTGATACGCAGTATTTT. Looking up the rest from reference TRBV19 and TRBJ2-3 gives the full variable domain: DGGITQSPKYLFRKEGQNVTLSCEQNLNHDAMYWYRQDPGQGLRLIYYSQIVNDFQKGDIAEGYSVSREKKESFPLTVTSAQKNPTAFYLCASSITGSGRAVDTQYFGPGTRLTVL.